This T cell receptor (beta chain) was recovered during a study of T cells in Graves' hyperthyroidism and ophthalmopathy. Study-wide context: Peripheral blood collection took place at initial diagnosis, before any treatment.

CDR3 length: 15 residues. V dropped 4 bases and J dropped 2 bases, with 14 bases sitting between them. In the case of this clonotype: As yet, its antigen is unknown.

Study conclusions and caveats: Blood also contained most expanded thyroid clonotypes above 0.001. Ophthalmopathy was model-predicted a median 6.5 months pre-onset.

The TCR beta CDR3 regions underwent amplification using RNA transcripts as the source. TCR CDR3 underwent first-round RT-PCR with the HTBI primer set. TCRdb recomputed calls from the multiplex PCR reads with MiXCR, one row per CDR3 protein. The sample lists under 300,000 distinct CDR3 sequences, under 30% seen once, with 20% to 30% in the top ten. PBMCs were derived from 9.5 to 10 ml fresh peripheral blood. The sequence came from a man in his forties with Graves' hyperthyroidism that later progressed to Graves' ophthalmopathy. This sequence joins TRBV12-3 or TRBV12-4 and TRBJ2-5; D possibly corresponds to TRBD1 (6 bases). The source material was blood. The CDR3 sequence is CASSYRTAAQETQYF. The CDR3 DNA is TGTGCCAGCAGTTACCGGACAGCGGCGCAAGAGACCCAGTACTTC.